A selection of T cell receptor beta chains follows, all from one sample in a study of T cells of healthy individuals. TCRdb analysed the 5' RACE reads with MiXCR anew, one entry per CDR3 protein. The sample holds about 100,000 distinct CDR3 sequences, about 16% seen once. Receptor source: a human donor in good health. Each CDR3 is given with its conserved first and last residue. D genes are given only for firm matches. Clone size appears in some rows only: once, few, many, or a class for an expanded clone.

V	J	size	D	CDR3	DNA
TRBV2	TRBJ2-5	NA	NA	CASGLGTTYQETQYF	TGTGCCAGCGGGCTTGGGACAACGTACCAAGAGACCCAGTACTTC
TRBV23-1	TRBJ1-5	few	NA	CASSQSRGRSYSNQPQHF	TGCGCCAGCAGTCAATCTCGGGGCAGGTCTTATAGCAATCAGCCCCAGCATTTT
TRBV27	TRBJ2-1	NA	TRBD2	CASSPGTSGINEQFF	TGTGCCAGCAGCCCTGGGACTAGCGGTATCAATGAGCAGTTCTTC
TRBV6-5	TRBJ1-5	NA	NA	CASSAGGNGNQPQHF	TGTGCCAGCAGTGCCGGGGGGAATGGCAATCAGCCCCAGCATTTT
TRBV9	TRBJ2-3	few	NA	CASSAKRTDTQYF	TGTGCCAGCAGCGCCAAACGCACAGATACGCAGTATTTT
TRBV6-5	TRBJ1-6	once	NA	CASRGVTGGNSPLHF	TGTGCCAGCAGGGGAGTGACAGGCGGTAATTCACCCCTCCACTTT
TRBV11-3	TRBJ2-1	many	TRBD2	CASSDRPPGGGITNEQFF	TGTGCCAGCAGCGATAGGCCTCCGGGCGGGGGTATTACAAATGAGCAGTTCTTC
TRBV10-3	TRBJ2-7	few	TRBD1	CAISATGEVYEQYF	TGTGCCATCAGTGCGACAGGGGAGGTCTACGAGCAGTACTTC
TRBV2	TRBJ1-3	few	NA	CAGSGESGNTIYF	TGTGCCGGTTCGGGAGAATCTGGAAACACCATATATTTT
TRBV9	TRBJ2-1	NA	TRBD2	CASSRRGGINNEQFF	TGTGCCAGCAGCCGACGGGGGGGGATTAACAATGAGCAGTTCTTC
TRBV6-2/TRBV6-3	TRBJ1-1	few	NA	CASSPPPGGTEAFF	TGTGCCAGCAGCCCCCCACCGGGGGGTACTGAAGCTTTCTTT
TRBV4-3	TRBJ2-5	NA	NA	CASSQEILRGTQYF	TGCGCCAGCAGCCAAGAAATCCTTCGGGGGACCCAGTACTTC
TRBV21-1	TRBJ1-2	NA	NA	CASSKDQGLNTF	TGTGCCAGCAGCAAAGATCAGGGGTTGAACACCTTC
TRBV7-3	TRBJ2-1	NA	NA	CASSFTLNNEQFF	TGTGCCAGCAGCTTCACCCTGAACAATGAGCAGTTCTTC
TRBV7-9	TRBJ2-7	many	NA	CASSPEELRFEQYF	TGTGCCAGCAGCCCAGAAGAGTTACGGTTCGAGCAGTACTTC
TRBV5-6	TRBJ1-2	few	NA	CASSLFAGAGYGYTF	TGTGCCAGCAGCTTGTTTGCGGGGGCCGGCTATGGCTACACCTTC
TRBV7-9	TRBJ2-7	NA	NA	CASSLDGSSIYEQYF	TGTGCCAGCAGCTTGGATGGGAGTTCAATCTACGAGCAGTACTTC
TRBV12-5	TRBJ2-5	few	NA	CASGQEETQYF	TGTGCTAGTGGCCAGGAGGAGACCCAGTACTTC
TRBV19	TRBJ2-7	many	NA	CASSSSGFHYEQYF	TGTGCCAGTAGTTCATCAGGCTTTCACTACGAGCAGTACTTC
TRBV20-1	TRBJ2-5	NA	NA	CSARDKVRGLLETQYF	TGCAGTGCTAGAGATAAAGTGCGGGGACTCCTAGAGACCCAGTACTTC
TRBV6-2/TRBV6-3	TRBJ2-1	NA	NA	CASSRLNEQFF	TGTGCCAGCAGTCGTCTGAATGAGCAGTTCTTC
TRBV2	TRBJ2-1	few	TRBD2	CASRGTSGTKEQFF	TGTGCCAGCAGAGGGACTAGCGGGACAAAAGAGCAGTTCTTC
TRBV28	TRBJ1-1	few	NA	CASSLGDGTETRGTEAFF	TGTGCCAGCAGTTTAGGCGACGGGACGGAGACTCGGGGTACTGAAGCTTTCTTT
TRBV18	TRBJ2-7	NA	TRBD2	CASSLGLDAFEQYF	TGTGCCAGCTCATTAGGACTAGATGCTTTCGAGCAGTACTTC
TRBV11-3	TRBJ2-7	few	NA	CASSLEQGNEQYF	TGTGCCAGCAGCTTAGAACAGGGTAACGAGCAGTACTTC
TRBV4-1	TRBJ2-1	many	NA	CASSQDQDYSSYNEQFF	TGCGCCAGCAGCCAAGATCAGGACTACAGCTCCTACAATGAGCAGTTCTTC
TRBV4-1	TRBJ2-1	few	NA	CASSQDREGNKRNEQFF	TGCGCCAGCAGCCAAGATCGGGAAGGGAATAAGAGGAATGAGCAGTTCTTC
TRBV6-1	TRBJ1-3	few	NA	CASRDSSGAGNTIYF	TGTGCCAGCAGGGACTCTTCAGGGGCTGGAAACACCATATATTTT
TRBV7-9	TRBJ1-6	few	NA	CASSLGTPVGSYNSPLHF	TGTGCCAGCAGCTTAGGGACACCGGTGGGCTCCTATAATTCACCCCTCCACTTT
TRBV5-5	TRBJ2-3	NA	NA	CASSSDSPSTDTQYF	TGTGCCAGCAGCTCGGACAGCCCTAGCACAGATACGCAGTATTTT
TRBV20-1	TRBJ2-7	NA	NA	CSASRVGSEQYF	TGCAGTGCTTCAAGAGTAGGGTCCGAGCAGTACTTC
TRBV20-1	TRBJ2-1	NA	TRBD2	CSARVLASGRNEQFF	TGCAGTGCTAGAGTTCTAGCTAGCGGGAGAAATGAGCAGTTCTTC
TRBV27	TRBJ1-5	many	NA	CASSPGLHPDQPQHF	TGTGCCAGCAGTCCGGGGCTTCACCCCGATCAGCCCCAGCATTTT
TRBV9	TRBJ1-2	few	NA	CASSVVIQTRGALYGYTF	TGTGCCAGCAGCGTAGTCATCCAGACACGGGGGGCCCTCTATGGCTACACCTTC
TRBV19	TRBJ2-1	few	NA	CASSTYWSSYNEQFF	TGTGCCAGTAGTACCTATTGGAGCTCCTACAATGAGCAGTTCTTC
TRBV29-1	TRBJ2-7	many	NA	CSVRQRARDYEQYF	TGCAGCGTCCGACAGAGGGCTCGGGACTACGAGCAGTACTTC
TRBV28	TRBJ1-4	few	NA	CATVRAASTNEKLFF	TGTGCTACCGTCAGGGCGGCATCAACTAATGAAAAACTGTTTTTT
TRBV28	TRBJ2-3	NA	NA	CTSRLRDRYQGPQYF	TGTACCAGCAGACTCCGGGACCGCTACCAGGGACCGCAGTATTTT
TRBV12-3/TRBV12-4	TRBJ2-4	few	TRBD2	CASSFVITSGIAKNIQYF	TGTGCCAGCAGTTTCGTCATAACTAGCGGGATAGCCAAAAACATTCAGTACTTC
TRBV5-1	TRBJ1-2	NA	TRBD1	CASANRGRDYGYTF	TGCGCCAGTGCCAACAGGGGAAGGGACTATGGCTACACCTTC
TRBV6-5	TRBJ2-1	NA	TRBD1	CASSYFRGLADNEQFF	TGTGCCAGCAGTTACTTCAGGGGGCTAGCCGACAATGAGCAGTTCTTC
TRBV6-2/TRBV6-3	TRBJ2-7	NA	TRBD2	CASSKTSGVSSYEQYF	TGTGCCAGCAGTAAAACTAGCGGGGTAAGCTCCTACGAGCAGTACTTC
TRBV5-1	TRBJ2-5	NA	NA	CASSLGAEETQYF	TGCGCCAGCAGCTTGGGTGCGGAAGAGACCCAGTACTTC
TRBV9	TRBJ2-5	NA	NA	CASSVDQETQYF	TGTGCCAGCAGCGTAGATCAAGAGACCCAGTACTTC
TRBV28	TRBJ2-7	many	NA	CASSFAFGEQYF	TGTGCCAGCAGCTTCGCGTTCGGCGAGCAGTACTTC
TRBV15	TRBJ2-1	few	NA	CATSNTRDGSGHLYNEQFF	TGTGCCACCAGCAACACACGGGATGGGTCGGGACACCTCTACAATGAGCAGTTCTTC
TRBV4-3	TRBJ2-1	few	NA	CASSQDTKWNYNEQFF	TGCGCCAGCAGCCAAGATACGAAGTGGAACTACAATGAGCAGTTCTTC
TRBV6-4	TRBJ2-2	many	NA	CASSDSRETTGELFF	TGTGCCAGCAGTGACTCAAGGGAGACCACCGGGGAGCTGTTTTTT
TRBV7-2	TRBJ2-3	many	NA	CASSLSTDTQYF	TGTGCCAGCAGCTTATCCACAGATACGCAGTATTTT
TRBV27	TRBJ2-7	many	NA	CASSFSPGSSYEQYF	TGTGCCAGCAGTTTCTCGCCAGGGAGCTCCTACGAGCAGTACTTC
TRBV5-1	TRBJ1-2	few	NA	CASSLAGVTCTF	TGCGCCAGCAGCTTGGCCGGGGTTACTTGCACCTTC
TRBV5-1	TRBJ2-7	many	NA	CASSSSSGSYEQYF	TGCGCCAGCAGCTCTTCAAGCGGTTCCTACGAGCAGTACTTC
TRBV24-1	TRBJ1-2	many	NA	CATSDRGVDYGYTF	TGTGCCACCAGTGATCGGGGCGTAGACTATGGCTACACCTTC
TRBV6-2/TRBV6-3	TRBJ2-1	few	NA	CASSYSIWQSSYNEQFF	TGTGCCAGCAGTTACTCGATCTGGCAGAGCTCCTACAATGAGCAGTTCTTC
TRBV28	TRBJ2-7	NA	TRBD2	CASSLFSGTSYEQYF	TGTGCCAGCAGTTTGTTCAGCGGGACCTCCTACGAGCAGTACTTC
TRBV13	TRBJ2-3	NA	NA	CASRLYTDTQYF	TGTGCCAGCAGGTTATACACAGATACGCAGTATTTT